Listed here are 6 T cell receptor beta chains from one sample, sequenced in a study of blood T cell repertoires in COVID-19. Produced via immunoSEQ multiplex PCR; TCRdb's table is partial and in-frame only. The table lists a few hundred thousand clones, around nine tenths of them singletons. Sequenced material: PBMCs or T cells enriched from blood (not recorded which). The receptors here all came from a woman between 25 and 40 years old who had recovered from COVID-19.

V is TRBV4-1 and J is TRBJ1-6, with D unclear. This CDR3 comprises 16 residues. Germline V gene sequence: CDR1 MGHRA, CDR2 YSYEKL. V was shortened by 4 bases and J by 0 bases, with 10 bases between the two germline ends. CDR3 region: CASSRSPSSYNSPLHF. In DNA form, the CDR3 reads TGCGCCAGCAGCCGATCACCCAGCTCCTATAATTCACCCCTCCACTTT.

CDR3 amino acids: CASSGGSRNTEAFF. The CDR3 DNA is TGTGCCAGCAGCGGCGGAAGCAGGAACACTGAAGCTTTCTTT. This rearrangement joins TRBV5-5 to TRBJ1-1, with D hard to call. The germline V gene encodes CDR1 SGHKS and CDR2 YYEKEE (reference sequence). V was pared by 4 bases and J by 1 base, with 11 bases between. This CDR3 is 14 amino acids long.

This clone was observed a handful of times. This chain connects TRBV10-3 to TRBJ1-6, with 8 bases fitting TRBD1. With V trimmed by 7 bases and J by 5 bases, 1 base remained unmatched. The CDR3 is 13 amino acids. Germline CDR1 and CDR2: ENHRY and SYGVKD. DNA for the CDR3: TGTGCCATCACGGGACAGGATAATTCACCCCTCCACTTT. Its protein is CAITGQDNSPLHF.

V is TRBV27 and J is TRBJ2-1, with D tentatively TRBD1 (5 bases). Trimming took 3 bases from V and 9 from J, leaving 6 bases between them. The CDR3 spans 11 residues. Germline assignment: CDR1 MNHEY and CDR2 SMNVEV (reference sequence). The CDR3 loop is CASSLGPEQFF. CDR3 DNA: TGTGCCAGCAGTTTGGGGCCTGAGCAGTTCTTC.

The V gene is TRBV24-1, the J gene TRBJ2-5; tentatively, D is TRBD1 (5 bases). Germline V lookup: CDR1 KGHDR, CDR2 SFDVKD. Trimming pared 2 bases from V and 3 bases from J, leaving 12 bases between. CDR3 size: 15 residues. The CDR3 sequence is CATSDSTVLEETQYF. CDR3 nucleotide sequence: TGTGCCACCAGTGATTCGACAGTCCTGGAAGAGACCCAGTACTTC.

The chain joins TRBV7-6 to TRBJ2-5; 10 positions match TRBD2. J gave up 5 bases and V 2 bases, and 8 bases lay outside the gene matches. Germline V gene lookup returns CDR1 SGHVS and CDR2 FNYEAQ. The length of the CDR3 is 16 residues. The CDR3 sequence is CASSLTERGGRETQYF. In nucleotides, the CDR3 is TGTGCCAGCAGCTTAACGGAGCGGGGGGGCCGGGAGACCCAGTACTTC. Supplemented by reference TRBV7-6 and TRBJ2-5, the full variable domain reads GAGVSQSPRYKVTKRGQDVALRCDPISGHVSLYWYRQALGQGPEFLTYFNYEAQQDKSGLPNDRFSAERPEGSISTLTIQRTEQRDSAMYRCASSLTERGGRETQYFGPGTRLLVL.